What follows are 20 T cell receptor beta chains derived from one specimen sequenced in a study of post-analysis software for immune sequencing data. General study findings and limits: Patients carried roughly 5 TRBV segments more frequently than controls did, and TRBV5-6, TRBV5-1 and TRBV20-1 were among them.

Built from TCR beta cDNA, the libraries had unique molecular identifiers in them. TCRdb redid the calling of the PCR reads with MiXCR, one entry per CDR3 protein. The table records about 770,000 distinct CDR3 sequences, about 43% of them present only once. The antigens these receptors bind are not known. Sequenced: blood. The receptors originated from a girl aged 5 to 17 with multiple sclerosis.

There are a few counts of this clonotype. The chain joins TRBV5-6 to TRBJ2-6; D unresolved. The CDR3 has 18 residues. CDR1 is SGHDT, CDR2 YYEEEE, per germline. V was trimmed by 2 bases and J by 1 base, leaving 16 bases between them. The CDR3 is CASSFNLRRPSGANVLTF. The CDR3 DNA reads TGTGCCAGCAGCTTCAACCTCAGAAGGCCTTCTGGGGCCAACGTCCTGACTTTC.

Regarding this clonotype: The junction shows a germline mismatch at one end, possibly a read error. The V and J genes are TRBV7-9 and TRBJ2-3; possible D gene TRBD2, 6 bases. The CDR3 totals 16 residues. Germline V gene data show CDR1 as SEHNR and CDR2 as FQNEAQ (reference sequence). The DNA for the CDR3 is TGTGCCAGCAGCACCCCCGACCGAACTAGCATAGATACGCAGTATTTT. Translated: CASSTPDRTSIDTQYF.

This clonotype was detected only a few times. V gene TRBV10-3 combines with J gene TRBJ2-6; TRBD1 might be the D (5 bases). The germline CDR1 and CDR2 sequences are ENHRY and SYGVKD. CDR3 length: 15 residues. V dropped 5 bases and J dropped 0 bases, with 8 bases sitting between them. Here the CDR3 reads CAISPDSSGANVLTF. CDR3 sequence (DNA): TGTGCCATCAGTCCCGACAGCTCTGGGGCCAACGTCCTGACTTTC.

The rearrangement links TRBV25-1 to TRBJ2-1; 9 bases agree with TRBD1. J was trimmed by 9 bases and V by 8 bases; bases with no gene match: 8. The CDR3 is 13 residues long. Germline V lookup: CDR1 MGHDK, CDR2 SYGVNS. CDR3 nucleotides: TGTGCCAGCTTGGACAGGGGCCTACGTGAGCAGTTCTTC. Protein: CASLDRGLREQFF.

The genes are TRBV10-3 and TRBJ2-1; 13 bases map to TRBD2. The germline CDR1 and CDR2 sequences are ENHRY and SYGVKD. J was trimmed by 8 bases and V by 6 bases; bases with no gene match: 7. The CDR3 is 15 amino acids. The CDR3 sequence is CAISEGTSGNYEQFF. In DNA, the CDR3 is TGTGCCATCAGCGAGGGGACTAGCGGGAACTATGAGCAGTTCTTC.

The count of this clonotype is one. The chain uses TRBV12-3 or TRBV12-4 and TRBJ2-7, with a tentative D call TRBD1 (6 bases). The V end was cut by 5 bases, the J end by 0 bases, with 11 bases between. This CDR3 is built from 14 residues. The CDR3 coding sequence is TGTGCCAGCAGTCCACTCAGGGGCTCCTACGAGCAGTACTTC. Translation: CASSPLRGSYEQYF.

This clonotype was counted a few times. The V call is TRBV4-3, the J call TRBJ2-5; D may be TRBD1 or TRBD2 (5 bases each). The CDR3 extends over 16 amino acids. Trimming left V 3 bases short and J 4 bases short, with 18 bases between. Germline V gene data show CDR1 as LGHNA and CDR2 as YSLEER. The CDR3 DNA is TGCGCCAGCAGCCAGTCTCTCGGGCCAGGGAGAGAGACCCAGTACTTC. Its protein is CASSQSLGPGRETQYF.

Comment on this clonotype: Germline and junction disagree at one end, which may indicate a read error. This chain connects TRBV6-2 or TRBV6-3 to TRBJ1-5, with 7 bases identical to TRBD1. Germline CDR1 is MNHEY and CDR2 is SVGEGT. The CDR3 spans 15 residues. The DNA for the CDR3 is TGTGCCAGCAGTTTCAGGGGGGTCGGCAATCAGCCCCGGCATTTT. Translation gives CASSFRGVGNQPRHF.

The V gene is TRBV2, the J gene TRBJ1-5; unclear D gene. V dropped 4 bases and J dropped 0 bases, with 10 bases sitting between them. Germline lookup yields CDR1 SNHLY and CDR2 FYNNEI. The CDR3 sequence is 15 residues long. The CDR3 DNA sequence: TGTGCCAGCAGTGCCGACGGAAATAGCAATCAGCCCCAGCATTTT. It encodes CASSADGNSNQPQHF.

This clonotype was detected only a few times. V gene TRBV6-2 or TRBV6-3 combines with J gene TRBJ1-4; no reliable D call. In germline, CDR1 is MNHEY, CDR2 SVGEGT. Trimming took off 2 bases at V and 8 bases at J, with 9 bases between the two ends. CDR3 length: 13 residues. The CDR3 here is CASSYTEWEKLFF. The CDR3 DNA reads TGTGCCAGCAGTTACACAGAGTGGGAAAAACTGTTTTTT.

This clonotype was observed a few times. The rearrangement uses TRBV24-1 and TRBJ2-1; D uncertain. Per the germline V gene, CDR1 is KGHDR and CDR2 is SFDVKD. Trimming took off 1 base at V and 5 bases at J, with 5 bases between the two ends. This CDR3 spans 13 amino acids. CDR3 loop: CATSDFSNNEQFF. The CDR3 DNA reads as TGTGCCACCAGTGATTTTTCGAACAATGAGCAGTTCTTC.

The gene calls are TRBV5-1 and TRBJ1-3; no firm D call. The CDR3 has 13 residues. CDR1 is SGHRS, CDR2 YFSETQ, per germline. Trimming cost V 4 bases and J 4 bases, with 9 bases left between them. The CDR3 reads CASSLDSGNTIYF. The DNA of the CDR3 is TGCGCCAGCAGCCTGGACTCCGGAAACACCATATATTTT.

This clonotype was seen a few times. This rearrangement joins TRBV20-1 to TRBJ2-1, with 10 bases matching TRBD2. V gave up 8 bases and J gave up 6 bases; unmatched junction bases: 10. The CDR3 has 14 residues. Germline V lookup: CDR1 DFQATT, CDR2 SNEGSKA (reference sequence). CDR3 DNA sequence: TGCAGTCCAACGAGCGGGAGGGCCGGCAATGAGCAGTTCTTC. It is translated as CSPTSGRAGNEQFF.

The table lists this clonotype with many counts. At one boundary the junction diverges from the germline segment, which might be a read error. The chain recombines TRBV5-1 with TRBJ2-5, with 8 bases lining up with TRBD1. Germline values: CDR1 SGHRS, CDR2 YFSETQ. This CDR3 is built from 14 residues. CDR3 bases: TGTGCCAGCAGCTTAGGACAGGGACGAGAGACCCAGTACTTC. Translation: CASSLGQGRETQYF.

This clonotype was seen a handful of times. This chain uses TRBV20-1 with TRBJ1-4; 8 bases agree with TRBD1. The CDR3 is 14 amino acids. V lost 5 bases, J lost 8 bases, and 10 bases stayed unmatched. Germline V gene sequence: CDR1 DFQATT, CDR2 SNEGSKA (reference sequence). CDR3 nucleotides: TGCAGTGCTTCAACAGGGGGGTTTGGGGAAAAACTGTTTTTT. Encoded protein: CSASTGGFGEKLFF.

This rearrangement joins TRBV6-5 to TRBJ2-1; 15 nucleotides align to TRBD2. V lost 5 bases, J lost 9 bases, and 5 bases stayed unmatched. Germline CDR1 and CDR2: MNHEY and SVGAGI. The CDR3 loop spans 15 amino acids. As DNA, the CDR3 is TGTGCCAGCAGTCCCGGACTAGCGGGAGGGCTTGAGCAGTTCTTC. Translating gives CASSPGLAGGLEQFF.

This clonotype was found a few times. This sequence joins TRBV20-1 and TRBJ2-7; D remains ambiguous. The CDR3 spans 12 residues. Germline values: CDR1 DFQATT, CDR2 SNEGSKA (reference sequence). Trimming pared 6 bases from V and 2 bases from J, leaving 11 bases between. The chain's CDR3 is CSATLIPYEQYF. The CDR3, as DNA: TGCAGTGCCACACTTATTCCCTACGAGCAGTACTTC.

The chain uses TRBV20-1 and TRBJ1-2; 9 positions agree with TRBD1. Germline V lookup: CDR1 DFQATT, CDR2 SNEGSKA (reference sequence). V was clipped by 0 bases and J by 6 bases; unmatched bases: 8. The CDR3 loop spans 15 amino acids. CDR3 loop: CSARDGGQGLDGYTF. In DNA form, the CDR3 reads TGCAGTGCTAGAGATGGGGGACAGGGTTTGGATGGCTACACCTTC.

The chain carries TRBV20-1 and TRBJ2-7, with 8 bases fitting TRBD2. The CDR3 is made up of 13 amino acids. Per germline, CDR1 DFQATT and CDR2 SNEGSKA (reference sequence). J lost 2 bases, V lost 3 bases, and 3 bases had no gene match. This CDR3 is CSASGRGAYEQYF. In DNA form, the CDR3 reads TGCAGTGCTAGCGGGAGGGGGGCCTACGAGCAGTACTTC.

V is TRBV3-1 and J is TRBJ2-7; TRBD1 might be the D (6 bases). The CDR3 length is 15 residues. V gave up 4 bases and J gave up 3 bases, with 16 bases separating them. Germline-derived CDR1 and CDR2 are LGHDT and YNNKEL (reference sequence). In DNA, the CDR3 is TGTGCCAGCAGCCGGAGACAGGACTCGCTCTACGAGCAGTACTTC. Its translation: CASSRRQDSLYEQYF.